This T cell receptor beta chain was profiled in a study of Ad26.COV2.S vaccination and SARS-CoV-2 variants. Study overall: The COV1001 Ad26.COV2.S trial arm included the donor. Each vaccinee took Ad26.COV2.S intramuscularly, once or twice 56 days apart.

Sequencing was performed with immunoSEQ multiplex PCR; in TCRdb, only in-frame clones are kept and a portion is missing. The sample has about 350,000 clones; 75% to 90% are singletons. Treatment meaning: 15 to 20 received Ad26.COV2.S at low or high dose, single or two shots; about 5 received placebo; per-sample allocation not given. The investigators took samples on day 63 after the first vaccine or placebo injection. Ad26 vector vaccine expressed Wuhan-strain SARS-CoV-2 spike. CDR1 and CDR2 (germline): SGHTS, YDEGEE. V gave up 3 bases and J gave up 0 bases, with 18 bases separating them. There are 18 residues in the CDR3.

The sample was peripheral blood, taken in a trial of Ad26.COV2.S vaccine versus placebo. The V call is TRBV5-8, the J call TRBJ1-4; no definite D call. This receptor was taken from a person between 18 and 65 years old who received the Ad26.COV2.S COVID-19 vaccine or a placebo. CDR3 amino acids: CASSSPYGSSATNEKLFF. The CDR3 DNA is TGTGCCAGCAGCTCGCCGTATGGGAGCTCCGCAACTAATGAAAAACTGTTTTTT.